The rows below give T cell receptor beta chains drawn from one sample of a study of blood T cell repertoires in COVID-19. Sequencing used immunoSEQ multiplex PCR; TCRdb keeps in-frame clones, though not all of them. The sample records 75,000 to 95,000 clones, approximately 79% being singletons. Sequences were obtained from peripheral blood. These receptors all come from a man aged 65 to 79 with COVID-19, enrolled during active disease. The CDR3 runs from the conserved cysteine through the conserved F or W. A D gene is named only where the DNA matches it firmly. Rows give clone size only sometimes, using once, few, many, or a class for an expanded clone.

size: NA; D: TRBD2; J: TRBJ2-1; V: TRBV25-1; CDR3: CASSEYRLAGGNEQFF; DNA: TGTGCCAGCAGTGAATATCGACTAGCGGGAGGAAATGAGCAGTTCTTC
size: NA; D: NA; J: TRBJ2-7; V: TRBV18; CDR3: CASSSGHGPYEQYF; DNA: TGTGCCAGCTCATCGGGACACGGACCCTACGAGCAGTACTTC
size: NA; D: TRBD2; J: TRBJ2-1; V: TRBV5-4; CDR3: CASNIRAGGTNEQFF; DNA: TGTGCCAGCAACATCAGGGCGGGAGGGACCAATGAGCAGTTCTTC
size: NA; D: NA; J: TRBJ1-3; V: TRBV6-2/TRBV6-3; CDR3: CASSFRGLSGNTIYF; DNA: TGTGCCAGCAGCTTTCGGGGTCTCTCTGGAAACACCATATATTTT
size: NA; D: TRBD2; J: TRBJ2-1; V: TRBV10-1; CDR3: CASRIGGILAGGPIFDEQFF; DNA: TGCGCCAGCAGAATAGGGGGAATTCTAGCGGGAGGGCCCATATTCGATGAGCAGTTCTTC
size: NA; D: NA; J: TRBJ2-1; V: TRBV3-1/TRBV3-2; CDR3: CASSQARGPLMGNEQFF; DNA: TGTGCCAGCAGCCAAGCCCGGGGTCCTCTCATGGGCAATGAGCAGTTCTTC
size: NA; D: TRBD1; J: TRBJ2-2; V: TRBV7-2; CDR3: CASSWNRDRATTGELFF; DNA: TGTGCCAGCAGCTGGAACCGGGACAGGGCAACTACCGGGGAGCTGTTTTTT
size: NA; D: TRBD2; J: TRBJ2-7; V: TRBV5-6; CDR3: CASSLSGRGYEQYF; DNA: TGTGCCAGCAGCTTGTCCGGGAGGGGGTACGAGCAGTACTTC
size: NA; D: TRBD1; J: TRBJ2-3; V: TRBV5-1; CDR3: CASSLGQGADTQYF; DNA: TGCGCCAGCAGCCTGGGACAGGGGGCAGATACGCAGTATTTT
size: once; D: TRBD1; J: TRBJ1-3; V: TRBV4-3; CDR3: CASSQGTGYGNTIYF; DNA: TGCGCCAGCAGCCAAGGGACAGGGTACGGAAACACCATATATTTT
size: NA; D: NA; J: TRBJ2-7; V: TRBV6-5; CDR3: CASTPDKRREYF; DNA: TGTGCCAGCACCCCGGACAAGCGAAGAGAGTACTTC
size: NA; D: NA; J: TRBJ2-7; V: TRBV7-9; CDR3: CASSPDGLLGEQYF; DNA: TGTGCCAGCAGCCCGGACGGACTCTTGGGCGAGCAGTACTTC
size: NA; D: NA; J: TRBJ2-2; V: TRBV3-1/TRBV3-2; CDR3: CASSQEVSFVSSLNTGELFF; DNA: TGTGCCAGCAGCCAAGAGGTGTCTTTTGTCTCTAGTCTGAACACCGGGGAGCTGTTTTTT
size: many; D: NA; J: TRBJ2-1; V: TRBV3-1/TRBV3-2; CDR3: CASSQLSFYEQFF; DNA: TGTGCCAGCAGCCAATTATCTTTTTATGAGCAGTTCTTC
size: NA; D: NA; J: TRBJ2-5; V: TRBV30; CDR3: CAWSVRGGETQYF; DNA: TGTGCCTGGAGTGTACGAGGCGGGGAGACCCAGTACTTC
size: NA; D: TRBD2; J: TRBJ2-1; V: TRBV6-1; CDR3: CASSEAPSGVGGEQFF; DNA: TGTGCCAGCAGTGAAGCCCCTAGCGGAGTTGGGGGTGAGCAGTTCTTC
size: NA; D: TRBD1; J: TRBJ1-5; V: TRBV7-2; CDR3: CASSSYRGMPQHF; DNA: TGTGCCAGCAGCTCCTACAGGGGAATGCCCCAGCATTTT
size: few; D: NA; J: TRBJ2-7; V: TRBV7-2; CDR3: CASSPLATAYEQYF; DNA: TGTGCCAGCAGCCCCCTAGCCACCGCCTACGAGCAGTACTTC
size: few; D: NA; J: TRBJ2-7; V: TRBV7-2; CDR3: CASSPRRGTYEQYF; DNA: TGTGCCAGCAGCCCTAGGAGAGGGACCTACGAGCAGTACTTC
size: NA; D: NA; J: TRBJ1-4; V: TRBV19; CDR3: CATKGRVNEKLFF; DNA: TGTGCCACCAAGGGGAGGGTTAATGAAAAACTGTTTTTT
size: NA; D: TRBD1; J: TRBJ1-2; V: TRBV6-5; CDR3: CASRYTGGRGDGYTF; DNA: TGTGCCAGCAGATATACAGGGGGCCGAGGGGATGGCTACACCTTC
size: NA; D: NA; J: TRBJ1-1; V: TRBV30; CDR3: CAWSVRGHSMNTEAFF; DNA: TGTGCCTGGAGTGTACGCGGCCATTCCATGAACACTGAAGCTTTCTTT
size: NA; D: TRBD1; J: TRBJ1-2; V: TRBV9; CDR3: CASSVESRQGGGYTF; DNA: TGTGCCAGCAGCGTAGAGTCCCGACAGGGAGGCGGCTACACCTTC
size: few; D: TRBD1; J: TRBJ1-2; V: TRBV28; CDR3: CASRSGTGPYGYTF; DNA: TGTGCCAGCAGATCCGGGACAGGACCGTATGGCTACACCTTC
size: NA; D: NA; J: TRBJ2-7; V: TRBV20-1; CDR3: CSASVNSLEREQYF; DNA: TGCAGTGCTAGTGTTAACTCCCTAGAGCGCGAGCAGTACTTC
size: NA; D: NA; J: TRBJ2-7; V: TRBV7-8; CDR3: CASSLGPEVGEQYF; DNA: TGTGCCAGCAGCCTAGGGCCAGAGGTGGGCGAGCAGTACTTC
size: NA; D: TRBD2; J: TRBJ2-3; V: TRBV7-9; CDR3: CASSRLAGVEDTQYF; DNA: TGTGCCAGCAGCAGACTAGCGGGAGTTGAAGATACGCAGTATTTT
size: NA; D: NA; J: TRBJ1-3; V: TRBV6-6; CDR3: CASSSTAGRSGNTIYF; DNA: TGTGCCAGCAGCTCTACGGCCGGCAGGTCCGGAAACACCATATATTTT
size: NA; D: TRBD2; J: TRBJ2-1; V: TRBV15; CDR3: CATSREAGLGSSYNEQFF; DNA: TGTGCCACCAGCAGAGAAGCGGGACTCGGAAGCTCCTACAATGAGCAGTTCTTC
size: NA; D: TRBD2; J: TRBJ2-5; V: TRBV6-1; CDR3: CASSDGLAGRGWETQYF; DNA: TGTGCCAGCAGTGATGGACTAGCGGGTAGAGGATGGGAGACCCAGTACTTC
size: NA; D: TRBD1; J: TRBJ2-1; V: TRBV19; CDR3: CASTPGATGKGNNEQFF; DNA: TGTGCCAGTACCCCAGGGGCGACAGGGAAGGGTAACAATGAGCAGTTCTTC
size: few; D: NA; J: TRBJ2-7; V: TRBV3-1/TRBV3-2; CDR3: CASSQDLGTKTEQYF; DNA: TGTGCCAGCAGCCAAGATCTGGGTACTAAAACCGAGCAGTACTTC
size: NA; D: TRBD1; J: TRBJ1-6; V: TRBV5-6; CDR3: CASSSGTGPNSPLHF; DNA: TGTGCCAGCAGCTCCGGGACAGGGCCCAATTCACCCCTCCACTTT
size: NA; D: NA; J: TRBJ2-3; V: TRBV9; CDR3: CASNKGTPTDTQYF; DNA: TGTGCCAGCAATAAGGGGACTCCCACAGATACGCAGTATTTT
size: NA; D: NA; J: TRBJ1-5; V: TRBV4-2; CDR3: CASSQDSVGQPQHF; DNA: TGTGCCAGCAGCCAAGATTCGGTTGGTCAGCCCCAGCATTTT
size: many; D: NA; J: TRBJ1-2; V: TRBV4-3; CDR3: CASSQGRDHRYYGYTF; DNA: TGCGCCAGCAGCCAGGGGCGGGATCATCGTTACTATGGCTACACCTTC
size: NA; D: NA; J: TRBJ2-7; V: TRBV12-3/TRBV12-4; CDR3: CASSPSTGYEQYF; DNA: TGTGCCAGCAGTCCGTCGACAGGCTACGAGCAGTACTTC
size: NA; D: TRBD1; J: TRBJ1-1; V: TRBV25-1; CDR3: CASSRTGSNTEAFF; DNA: TGTGCCAGCTCGCGGACAGGGAGTAACACTGAAGCTTTCTTT
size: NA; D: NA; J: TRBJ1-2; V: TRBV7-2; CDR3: CASSQTWGANYGYTF; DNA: TGTGCCAGCAGCCAGACCTGGGGGGCTAACTATGGCTACACCTTC
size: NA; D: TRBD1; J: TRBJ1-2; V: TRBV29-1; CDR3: CSVWAGGGYTF; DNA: TGCAGCGTTTGGGCAGGGGGAGGCTACACCTTC
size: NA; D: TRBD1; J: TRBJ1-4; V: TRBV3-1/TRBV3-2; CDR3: CASSQTGQASFGGGELFF; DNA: TGTGCCAGCAGCCAAACGGGACAGGCAAGCTTTGGGGGAGGGGAACTGTTTTTT
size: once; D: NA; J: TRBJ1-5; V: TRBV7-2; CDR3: CASSSGLLSNQPQHF; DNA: TGTGCCAGCAGCTCGGGACTCCTTAGCAATCAGCCCCAGCATTTT
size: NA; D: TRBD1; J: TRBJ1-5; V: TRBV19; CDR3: CASRQGQGAPAPQHF; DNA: TGTGCCAGTAGGCAGGGACAGGGGGCCCCTGCTCCCCAGCATTTT
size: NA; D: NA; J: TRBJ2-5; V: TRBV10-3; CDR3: CAISEQGWYQETQYF; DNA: TGTGCCATCAGTGAGCAGGGATGGTACCAAGAGACCCAGTACTTC
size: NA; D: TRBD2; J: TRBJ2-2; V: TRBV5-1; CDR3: CASSQLAGGNTGELFF; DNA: TGCGCCAGCAGCCAACTAGCGGGAGGCAACACCGGGGAGCTGTTTTTT
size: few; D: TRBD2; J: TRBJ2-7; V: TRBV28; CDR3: CASTDGTSSTYEQYF; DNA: TGTGCCAGCACCGACGGGACTAGCTCTACCTACGAGCAGTACTTC
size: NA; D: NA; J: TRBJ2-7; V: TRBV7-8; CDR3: CASSSGLSYEQYF; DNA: TGTGCCAGCAGCTCGGGACTCTCCTACGAGCAGTACTTC
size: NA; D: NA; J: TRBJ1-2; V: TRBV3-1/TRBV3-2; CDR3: CASSQGNGGIYGYTF; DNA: TGTGCCAGCAGCCAGGGGAACGGGGGGATCTATGGCTACACCTTC
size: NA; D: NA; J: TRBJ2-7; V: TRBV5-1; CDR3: CASSLDSGEQYF; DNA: TGCGCCAGCAGCTTGGATTCGGGCGAGCAGTACTTC
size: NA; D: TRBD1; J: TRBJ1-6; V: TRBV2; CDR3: CASSGQGGNSPLHF; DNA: TGTGCCAGCAGTGGACAGGGGGGAAATTCACCCCTCCACTTT
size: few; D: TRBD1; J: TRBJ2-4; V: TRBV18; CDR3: CASSPRDRGNIQYF; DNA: TGTGCCAGCTCACCGCGGGACAGGGGGAACATTCAGTACTTC
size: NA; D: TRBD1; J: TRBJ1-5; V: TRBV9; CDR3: CASSAGTVYQPQHF; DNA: TGTGCCAGCAGCGCCGGGACAGTTTATCAGCCCCAGCATTTT
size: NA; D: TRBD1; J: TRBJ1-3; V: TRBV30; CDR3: CAWNAGGFGNTIYF; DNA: TGTGCCTGGAACGCAGGGGGATTTGGAAACACCATATATTTT
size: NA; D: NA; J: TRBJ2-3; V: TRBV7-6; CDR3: CASSSLPGHGVTDTQYF; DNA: TGTGCCAGCAGCTCTCTACCTGGACACGGAGTTACAGATACGCAGTATTTT
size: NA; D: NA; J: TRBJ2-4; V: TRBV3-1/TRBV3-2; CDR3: CASSQDNVVRHLAKNIQYF; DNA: TGTGCCAGCAGCCAAGATAACGTAGTCAGACATTTAGCCAAAAACATTCAGTACTTC
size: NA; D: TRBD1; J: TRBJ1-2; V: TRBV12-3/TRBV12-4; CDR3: CASRLQGAPLTF; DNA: TGTGCCAGCAGACTTCAGGGGGCTCCCCTCACCTTC
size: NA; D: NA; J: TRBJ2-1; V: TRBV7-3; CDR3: CASSDSLGVIYNEQFF; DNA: TGTGCCAGCAGCGACAGCTTAGGAGTCATCTACAATGAGCAGTTCTTC
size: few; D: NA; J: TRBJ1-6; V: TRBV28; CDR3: CASSLDLGGSFRSPLHF; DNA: TGTGCCAGCAGTTTAGACTTGGGAGGGTCTTTCAGGTCACCCCTCCACTTT